This T cell receptor (beta chain) appears in the sequencing data of a study of shared clonotypes between healthy human individuals. The germline V and J ends were trimmed by 2 bases and 10 bases, with 15 bases remaining between them. The CDR3 is 15 residues long. Germline CDR1 is MNHEY and CDR2 is SVGAGI. Splitting of each subset's genomic DNA was done evenly across several immunoSEQ plates. This table comes from immunoSEQ multiplex PCR, and its TCRdb copy is limited to in-frame clones, with some not included. This table holds 2 million to 2.5 million clones, around 95% found once. This clonotype was sampled from a man between 18 and 29 years old in good health. Sequenced input: naive CD4+ T cells sorted from blood. Subset specified: CD45RA+ positively selected. V usage is TRBV6-5 and J usage is TRBJ1-6; no clear D gene. In DNA form, the CDR3 reads TGTGCCAGCAGTTACGTCGGAGGGTCGGGATCACCCCTCCACTTT. Its protein product is CASSYVGGSGSPLHF.